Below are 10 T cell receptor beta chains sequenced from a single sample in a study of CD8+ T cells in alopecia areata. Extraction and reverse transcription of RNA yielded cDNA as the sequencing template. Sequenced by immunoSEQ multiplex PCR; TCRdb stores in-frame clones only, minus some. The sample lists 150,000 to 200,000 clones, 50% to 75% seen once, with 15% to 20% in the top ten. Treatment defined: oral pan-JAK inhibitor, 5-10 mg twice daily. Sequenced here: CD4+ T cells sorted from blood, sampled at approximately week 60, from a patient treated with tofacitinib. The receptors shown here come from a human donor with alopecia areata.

This CDR3 is CASKGQGAVYGYTF. The CDR3 DNA sequence: TGTGCCAGCAAGGGACAGGGGGCCGTCTATGGCTACACCTTC. The V and J genes are TRBV2 and TRBJ1-2; TRBD1 matches 12 bases. V was clipped by 7 bases and J by 4 bases; unmatched bases: 4. The CDR3 sequence is 14 residues long. The germline V gene encodes CDR1 SNHLY and CDR2 FYNNEI.

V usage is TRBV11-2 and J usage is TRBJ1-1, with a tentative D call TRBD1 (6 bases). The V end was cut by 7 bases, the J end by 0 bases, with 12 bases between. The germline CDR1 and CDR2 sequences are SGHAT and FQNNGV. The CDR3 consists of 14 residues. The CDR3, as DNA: TGTGCCAGCAAGGGGGAGCGGTTGAACACTGAAGCTTTCTTT. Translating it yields CASKGERLNTEAFF.

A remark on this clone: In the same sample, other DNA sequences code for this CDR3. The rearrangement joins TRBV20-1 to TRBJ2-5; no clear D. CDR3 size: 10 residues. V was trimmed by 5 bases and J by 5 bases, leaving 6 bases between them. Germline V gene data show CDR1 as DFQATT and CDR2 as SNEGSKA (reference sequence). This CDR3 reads CSAVGETQYF. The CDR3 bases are TGCAGTGCTGTTGGGGAGACCCAGTACTTC.

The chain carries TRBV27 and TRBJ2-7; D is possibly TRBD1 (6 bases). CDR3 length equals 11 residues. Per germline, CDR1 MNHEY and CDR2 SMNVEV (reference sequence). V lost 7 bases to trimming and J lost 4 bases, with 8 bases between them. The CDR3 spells CASKQGYEQYF. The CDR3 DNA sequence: TGTGCCAGCAAACAGGGTTACGAGCAGTACTTC.

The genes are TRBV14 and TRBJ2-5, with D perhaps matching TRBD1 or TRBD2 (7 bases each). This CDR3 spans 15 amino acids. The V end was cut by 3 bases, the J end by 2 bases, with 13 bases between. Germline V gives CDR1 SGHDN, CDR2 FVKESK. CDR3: CASSHRQGGQETQYF. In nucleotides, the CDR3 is TGTGCCAGCAGCCACCGACAGGGAGGGCAAGAGACCCAGTACTTC. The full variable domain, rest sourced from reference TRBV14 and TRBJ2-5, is EAGVTQFPSHSVIEKGQTVTLRCDPISGHDNLYWYRRVMGKEIKFLLHFVKESKQDESGMPNNRFLAERTGGTYSTLKVQPAELEDSGVYFCASSHRQGGQETQYFGPGTRLLVL.

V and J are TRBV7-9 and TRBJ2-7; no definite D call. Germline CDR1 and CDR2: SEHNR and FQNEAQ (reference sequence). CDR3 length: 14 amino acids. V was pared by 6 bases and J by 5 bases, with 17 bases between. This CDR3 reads CASRNSGPPNEQYF. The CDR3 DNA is TGTGCCAGCAGAAACTCCGGGCCCCCCAACGAGCAGTACTTC.

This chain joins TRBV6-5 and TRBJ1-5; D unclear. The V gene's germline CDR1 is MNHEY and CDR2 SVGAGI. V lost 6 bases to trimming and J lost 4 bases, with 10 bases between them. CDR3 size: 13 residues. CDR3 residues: CASSLIGNQPQHF. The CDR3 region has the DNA TGTGCCAGCAGCCTTATCGGTAATCAGCCCCAGCATTTT.

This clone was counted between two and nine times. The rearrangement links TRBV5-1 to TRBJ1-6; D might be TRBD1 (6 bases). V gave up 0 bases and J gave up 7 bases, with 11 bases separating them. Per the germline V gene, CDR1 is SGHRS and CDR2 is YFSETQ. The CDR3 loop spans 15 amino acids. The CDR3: CASSLVRGRNSPLHF. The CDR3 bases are TGCGCCAGCAGCTTGGTTCGGGGGCGGAATTCACCCCTCCACTTT.

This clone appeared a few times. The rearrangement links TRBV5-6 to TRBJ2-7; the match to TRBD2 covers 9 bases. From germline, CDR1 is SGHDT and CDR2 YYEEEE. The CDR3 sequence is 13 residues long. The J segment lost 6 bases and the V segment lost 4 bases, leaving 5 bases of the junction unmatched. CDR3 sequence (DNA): TGTGCCAGCAGCACCGGACTAGCGTTCGAGCAGTACTTC. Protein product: CASSTGLAFEQYF. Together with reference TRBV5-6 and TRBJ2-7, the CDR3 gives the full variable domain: DAGVTQSPTHLIKTRGQQVTLRCSPKSGHDTVSWYQQALGQGPQFIFQYYEEEERQRGNFPDRFSGHQFPNYSSELNVNALLLGDSALYLCASSTGLAFEQYFGPGTRLTVT.

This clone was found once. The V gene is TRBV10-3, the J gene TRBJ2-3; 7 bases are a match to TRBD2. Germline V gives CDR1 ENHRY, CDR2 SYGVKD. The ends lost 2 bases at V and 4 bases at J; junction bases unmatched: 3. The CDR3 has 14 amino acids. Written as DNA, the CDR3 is TGTGCCATCAGTGAGACTAGCGATCCAGATACGCAGTATTTT. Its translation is CAISETSDPDTQYF.